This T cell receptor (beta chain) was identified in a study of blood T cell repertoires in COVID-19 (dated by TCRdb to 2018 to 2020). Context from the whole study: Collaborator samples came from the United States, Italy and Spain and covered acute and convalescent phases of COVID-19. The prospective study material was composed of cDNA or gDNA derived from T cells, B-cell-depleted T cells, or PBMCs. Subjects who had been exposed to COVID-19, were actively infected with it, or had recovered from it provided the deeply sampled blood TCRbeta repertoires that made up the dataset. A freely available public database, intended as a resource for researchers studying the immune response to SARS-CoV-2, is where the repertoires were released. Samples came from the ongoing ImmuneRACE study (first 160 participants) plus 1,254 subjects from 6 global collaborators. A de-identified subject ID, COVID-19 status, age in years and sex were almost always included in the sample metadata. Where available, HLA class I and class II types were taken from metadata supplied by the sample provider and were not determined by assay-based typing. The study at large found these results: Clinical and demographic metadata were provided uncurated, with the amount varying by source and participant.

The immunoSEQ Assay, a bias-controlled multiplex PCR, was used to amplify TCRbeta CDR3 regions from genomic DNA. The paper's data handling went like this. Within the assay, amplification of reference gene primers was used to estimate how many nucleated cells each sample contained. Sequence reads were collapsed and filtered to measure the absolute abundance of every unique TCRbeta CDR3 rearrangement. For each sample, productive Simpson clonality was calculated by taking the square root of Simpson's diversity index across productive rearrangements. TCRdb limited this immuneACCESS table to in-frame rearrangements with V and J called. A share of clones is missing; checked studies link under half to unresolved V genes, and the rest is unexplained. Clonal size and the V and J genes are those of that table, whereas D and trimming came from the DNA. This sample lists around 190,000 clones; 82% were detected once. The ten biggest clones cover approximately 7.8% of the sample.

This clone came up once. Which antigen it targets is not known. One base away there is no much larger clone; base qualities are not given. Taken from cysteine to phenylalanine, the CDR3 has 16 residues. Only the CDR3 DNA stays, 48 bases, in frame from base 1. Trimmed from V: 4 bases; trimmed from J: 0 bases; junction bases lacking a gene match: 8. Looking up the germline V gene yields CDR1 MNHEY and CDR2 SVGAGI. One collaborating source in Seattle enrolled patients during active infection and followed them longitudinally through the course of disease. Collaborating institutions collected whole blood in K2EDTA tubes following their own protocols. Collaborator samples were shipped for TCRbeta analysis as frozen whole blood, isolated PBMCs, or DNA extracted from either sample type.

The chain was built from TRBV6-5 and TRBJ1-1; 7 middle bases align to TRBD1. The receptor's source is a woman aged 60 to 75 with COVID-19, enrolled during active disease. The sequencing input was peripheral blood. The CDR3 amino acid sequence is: CASSSFWTGMNTEAFF. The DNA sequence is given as TGTGCCAGCAGTTCCTTTTGGACAGGCATGAACACTGAAGCTTTCTTT.